This entry is about one TCR beta chain. This specimen comes from a study of blood T cell repertoires in COVID-19. Study in general: Samples of COVID-19 (acute and convalescent) were obtained from the United States, Italy and Spain.

This CDR3 region has 15 residues. Germline V gives CDR1 MNHEY, CDR2 SVGAGI. With 7 bases clipped from V and 6 bases from J, the junction kept 5 bases outside the gene matches. In the original processing: The assay estimated nucleated cells by amplifying reference gene primers. Generated by immunoSEQ multiplex PCR, the TCRdb table keeps only in-frame clones and is missing some. The V and J calls and clone size come from that table; D and trimming were worked out from the DNA. Among around 400,000 clones listed, roughly 86% were seen once. The specimen was PBMCs or T cells enriched from blood (not recorded which). The sequence derives from a woman aged 25 to 39 who had recovered from COVID-19. The rearrangement joins TRBV6-5 to TRBJ1-6, with TRBD1 matching 11 bases. In DNA form, the CDR3 reads TGTGCCAGCAACGGACAGGGGGCGCGTAATTCACCCCTCCACTTT. Protein sequence: CASNGQGARNSPLHF.